The 9 T cell receptor beta chains listed next were all sequenced from one sample in a study of blood T cells in healthy people across ages. Combining a sample-barcoded 5' primer with a J-beta primer mix, a second PCR ran for 7 to 11 cycles. TCRdb called the 5' RACE reads again in MiXCR, with one record for every CDR3 protein. The sample lists about 1.4 million distinct CDR3 sequences; approximately 63% were seen once. Sequencing used blood. These receptors were taken from a man aged 18 to 29 in good health.

The chain links TRBV7-9 to TRBJ1-5; tentative D call: TRBD1 (5 bases). The CDR3 extends over 14 amino acids. V was pared by 4 bases and J by 4 bases, with 11 bases between. The germline gives CDR1 SEHNR, CDR2 FQNEAQ (reference sequence). The CDR3 is CASSSDPGNQPQHF. The DNA for the CDR3 is TGTGCCAGCAGCTCGGACCCAGGGAATCAGCCCCAGCATTTT.

This sequence joins TRBV7-9 and TRBJ2-5; D remains unclear. Per the germline V gene, CDR1 is SEHNR and CDR2 is FQNEAQ (reference sequence). The CDR3 sequence is 14 residues long. Trimming took 2 bases from V and 1 from J, leaving 8 bases between them. The CDR3: CASSLKDGQETQYF. The CDR3 bases are TGTGCCAGCAGCTTAAAGGACGGCCAAGAGACCCAGTACTTC. The variable domain in full, with the rest retrieved from reference TRBV7-9 and TRBJ2-5, is DTGVSQNPRHKITKRGQNVTFRCDPISEHNRLYWYRQTLGQGPEFLTYFQNEAQLEKSRLLSDRFSAERPKGSFSTLEIQRTEQGDSAMYLCASSLKDGQETQYFGPGTRLLVL.

This clonotype was recorded once. The CDR3 is CATWNRVLNTEAFF. Here the CDR3 DNA reads TGTGCCACGTGGAACCGGGTGCTGAACACTGAAGCTTTCTTT. J is TRBJ1-1 and V is TRBV6-1; D is ambiguous. V was cut by 10 bases and J by 0 bases, with 15 bases left in between. CDR1 is MNHNS and CDR2 is SASEGT in the germline V gene. CDR3 length equals 14 residues.

This clonotype was counted only a few times. J is TRBJ2-4 and V is TRBV6-2 or TRBV6-3, with TRBD1 matching 7 bases. The V segment lost 6 bases and the J segment 8 bases; nucleotides outside the gene matches: 7. This CDR3 spans 13 amino acids. Germline CDR1 MNHEY, CDR2 SVGEGT. CDR3 in amino acids: CASSRPQGYIQYF. The CDR3 nucleotides are TGTGCCAGCAGCCGCCCACAGGGGTACATTCAGTACTTC.

This CDR3 is CASSFKKGAILHQETQYF. CDR3 in DNA: TGTGCCAGCAGCTTCAAGAAGGGGGCGATTCTCCACCAAGAGACCCAGTACTTC. The chain recombines TRBV5-5 with TRBJ2-7; 7 bases match TRBD1. The last part of the DNA fits TRBJ2-5 better; the J call may be wrong. CDR3 length: 18 residues. The germline CDR1 and CDR2 sequences are SGHKS and YYEKEE (reference sequence).

This chain connects TRBV29-1 to TRBJ2-2; unclear D gene. Trimming took off 3 bases at V and 7 bases at J, with 6 bases between the two ends. The CDR3 has 11 amino acids. Germline V gene lookup returns CDR1 SQVTM and CDR2 ANQGSEA. CDR3 DNA sequence: TGCAGCGTTGAGGTGGGCGGGGAGCTGTTTTTT. The encoded protein is CSVEVGGELFF.

The chain has TRBV9 and TRBJ2-7, with 11 bases matching TRBD2. V shed 1 base, J shed 1 base, and the junction held 4 bases outside the gene matches. This CDR3 is built from 16 residues. Germline CDR1 reads SGDLS; CDR2 reads YYNGEE. The CDR3 nucleotides read TGTGCCAGCAGCGTACAGGGACTAGCGGATTCCTACGAGCAGTACTTC. This codes for CASSVQGLADSYEQYF.

This chain uses TRBV30 with TRBJ1-2; D gene uncertain. This CDR3 region has 13 residues. The germline CDR1 and CDR2 sequences are GTSNPN and SVGIG (reference sequence). V was shortened by 0 bases and J by 2 bases, with 7 bases between the two germline ends. For the CDR3, the DNA is TGTGCCTGGAGTGTACTGGGGAACTATGGCTACACCTTC. Its protein product is CAWSVLGNYGYTF.

This clonotype has only a few counts. V is TRBV15 and J is TRBJ2-7, with 9 nucleotides matching TRBD2. Germline V gene data show CDR1 as LNHNV and CDR2 as YYDKDF (reference sequence). This CDR3 comprises 15 residues. Trimming cost V 1 base and J 2 bases; bases outside gene matches: 3. The CDR3 DNA reads TGTGCCACCAGCAGAGCTAGCGGGATTCCCTACGAGCAGTACTTC. This translates into CATSRASGIPYEQYF. Supplemented by reference TRBV15 and TRBJ2-7, the full variable domain reads DAMVIQNPRYQVTQFGKPVTLSCSQTLNHNVMYWYQQKSSQAPKLLFHYYDKDFNNEADTPDNFQSRRPNTSFCFLDIRSPGLGDTAMYLCATSRASGIPYEQYFGPGTRLTVT.